A single sample is the source of the 5 T cell receptor beta chains below, sequenced in a study of blood T cell repertoires in COVID-19. Only in-frame clones appear in the TCRdb table, and some are missing; sequencing was by immunoSEQ multiplex PCR. The sample holds around 130,000 clones, around 90% seen once. The specimen was peripheral blood. These receptors originate from an elderly woman with acute or convalescent COVID-19.

This chain joins TRBV4-2 and TRBJ2-1; D possibly corresponds to TRBD2 (5 bases). CDR3 length: 16 residues. Germline V gene lookup returns CDR1 LGHNA and CDR2 YNFKEQ. Trimming removed 1 base from V and 2 bases from J, with 12 bases in between. CDR3 sequence reads: CASSQVWGVTYNEQFF. As DNA, the CDR3 is TGTGCCAGCAGCCAAGTATGGGGAGTAACCTACAATGAGCAGTTCTTC.

V is TRBV2 and J is TRBJ2-7; TRBD1 matches 7 bases. CDR3 length equals 14 residues. Germline V CDR1 and CDR2: SNHLY, FYNNEI. With 1 base clipped from V and 6 bases from J, the junction kept 6 bases outside the gene matches. CDR3 amino acids: CASSEGTGWVEQYF. The CDR3 DNA sequence: TGTGCCAGCAGTGAAGGGACAGGTTGGGTCGAGCAGTACTTC.

This clone was recorded once. The chain couples TRBV5-5 to TRBJ1-2; TRBD1 aligns across 9 bases. V dropped 4 bases and J dropped 5; count of bases not matched to a gene: 15. Germline V gene lookup returns CDR1 SGHKS and CDR2 YYEKEE (reference sequence). The CDR3 is made up of 17 amino acids. The DNA of the CDR3 is TGTGCCAGCAGCCAGCTACCTCGGACAGGGGTCGGGTATGGCTACACCTTC. Protein sequence: CASSQLPRTGVGYGYTF.

This chain links TRBV5-1 with TRBJ2-1, with 8 bases identical to TRBD1. Germline V gene sequence: CDR1 SGHRS, CDR2 YFSETQ. The CDR3 totals 15 residues. V lost 4 bases to trimming and J lost 3 bases; unmatched junction nucleotides: 6. This CDR3 reads CASSPGGLNYNEQFF. The CDR3 DNA is TGCGCCAGCAGCCCAGGGGGCTTAAACTACAATGAGCAGTTCTTC.

V usage is TRBV19 and J usage is TRBJ1-5, with D perhaps matching TRBD1 (6 bases). The germline gives CDR1 LNHDA, CDR2 SQIVND (reference sequence). This CDR3 has 15 residues. V was pared by 4 bases and J by 1 base, with 11 bases between. CDR3: CASSSTGYSNQPQHF. The CDR3 DNA reads TGTGCCAGTAGTAGCACAGGGTACAGCAATCAGCCCCAGCATTTT.